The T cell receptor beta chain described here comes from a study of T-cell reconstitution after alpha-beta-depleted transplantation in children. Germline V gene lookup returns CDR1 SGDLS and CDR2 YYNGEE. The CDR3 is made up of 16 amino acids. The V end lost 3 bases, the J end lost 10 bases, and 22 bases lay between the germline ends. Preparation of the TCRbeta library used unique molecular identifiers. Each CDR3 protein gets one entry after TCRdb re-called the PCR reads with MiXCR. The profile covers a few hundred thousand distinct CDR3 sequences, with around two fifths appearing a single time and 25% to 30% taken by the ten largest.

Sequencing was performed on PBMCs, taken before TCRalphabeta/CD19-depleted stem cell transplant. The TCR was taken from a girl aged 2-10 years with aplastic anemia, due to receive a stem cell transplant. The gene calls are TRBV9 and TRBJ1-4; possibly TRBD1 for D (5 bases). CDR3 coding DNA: TGTGCCAGCAGCGCTAACTTTCTGCGGGGCGTTGGAAAACTGTTTTTT. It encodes CASSANFLRGVGKLFF.